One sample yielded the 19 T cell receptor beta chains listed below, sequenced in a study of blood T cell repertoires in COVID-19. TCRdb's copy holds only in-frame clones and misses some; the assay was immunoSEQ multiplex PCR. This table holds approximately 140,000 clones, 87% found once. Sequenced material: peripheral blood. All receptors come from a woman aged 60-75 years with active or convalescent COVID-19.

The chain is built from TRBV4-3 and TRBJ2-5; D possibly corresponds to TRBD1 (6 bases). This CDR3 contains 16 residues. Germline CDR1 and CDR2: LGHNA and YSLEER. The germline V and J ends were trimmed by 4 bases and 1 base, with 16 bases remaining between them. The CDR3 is CASSRHLQGFQETQYF. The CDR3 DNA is TGCGCCAGCAGCCGCCACTTACAGGGATTCCAAGAGACCCAGTACTTC.

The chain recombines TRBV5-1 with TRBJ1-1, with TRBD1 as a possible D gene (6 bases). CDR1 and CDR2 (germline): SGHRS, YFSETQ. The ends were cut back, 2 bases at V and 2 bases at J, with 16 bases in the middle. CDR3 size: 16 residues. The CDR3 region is CASSFYSNRVNTEAFF. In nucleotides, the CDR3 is TGCGCCAGCAGCTTTTACTCCAACAGGGTCAACACTGAAGCTTTCTTT.

The CDR3 nucleotides read TGTGCCAGCAGTGCGACAGGCTACGAGCAGTACTTC. Protein: CASSATGYEQYF. V usage is TRBV11-3 and J usage is TRBJ2-7; a weak D match, TRBD1 (6 bases). Trimming took off 6 bases at V and 3 bases at J, with 9 bases between the two ends. Germline CDR1 is SGHNT and CDR2 is YENEEA. This CDR3 comprises 12 residues. Together with reference TRBV11-3 and TRBJ2-7, the CDR3 gives the full variable domain: EAGVVQSPRYKIIEKKQPVAFWCNPISGHNTLYWYLQNLGQGPELLIRYENEEAVDDSQLPKDRFSAERLKGVDSTLKIQPAELGDSAVYLCASSATGYEQYFGPGTRLTVT.

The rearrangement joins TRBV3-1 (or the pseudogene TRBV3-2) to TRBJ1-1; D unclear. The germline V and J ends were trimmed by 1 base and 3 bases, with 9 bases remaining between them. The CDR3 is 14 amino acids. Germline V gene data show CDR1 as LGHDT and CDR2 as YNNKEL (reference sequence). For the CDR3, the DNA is TGTGCCAGCAGCCAAGCAGGTTTACACACTGAAGCTTTCTTT. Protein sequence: CASSQAGLHTEAFF.

The CDR3 DNA is TGTGCCAGCAGCTCGACAGGGGGGGTCTACAATGAGCAGTTCTTC. Protein sequence: CASSSTGGVYNEQFF. This chain connects TRBV5-4 to TRBJ2-1; 9 nucleotides match TRBD1. The CDR3 is 15 amino acids. V lost 3 bases to trimming and J lost 3 bases; unmatched junction nucleotides: 4. Germline loops: CDR1 SGHNT, CDR2 YYREEE (reference sequence).

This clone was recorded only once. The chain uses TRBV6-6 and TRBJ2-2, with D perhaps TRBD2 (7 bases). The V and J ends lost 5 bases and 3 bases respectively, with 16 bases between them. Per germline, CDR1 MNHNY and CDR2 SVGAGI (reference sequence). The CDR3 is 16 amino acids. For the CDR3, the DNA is TGTGCCAGCAGTCCTACTCGAGGGGGGGACACCGGGGAGCTGTTTTTT. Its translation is CASSPTRGGDTGELFF.

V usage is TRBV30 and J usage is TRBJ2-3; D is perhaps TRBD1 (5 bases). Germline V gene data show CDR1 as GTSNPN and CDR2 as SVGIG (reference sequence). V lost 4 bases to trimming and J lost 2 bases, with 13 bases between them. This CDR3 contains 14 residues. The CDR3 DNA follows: TGTGCCTGGACCCGACAGATCGACACAGATACGCAGTATTTT. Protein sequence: CAWTRQIDTDTQYF.

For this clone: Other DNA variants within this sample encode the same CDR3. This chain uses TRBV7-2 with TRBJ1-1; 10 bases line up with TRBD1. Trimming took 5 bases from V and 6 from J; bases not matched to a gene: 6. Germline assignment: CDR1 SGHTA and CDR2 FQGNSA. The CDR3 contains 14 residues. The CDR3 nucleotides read TGTGCCAGCAGCCTAAGACAGGGGGCGGCTGAAGCTTTCTTT. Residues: CASSLRQGAAEAFF.

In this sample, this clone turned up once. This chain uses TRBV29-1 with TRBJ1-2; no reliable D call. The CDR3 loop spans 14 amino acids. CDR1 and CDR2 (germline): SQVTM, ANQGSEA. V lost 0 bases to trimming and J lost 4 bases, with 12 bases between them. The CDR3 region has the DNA TGCAGCGTTGAAGATCGGGGAGATTCCTATGGCTACACCTTC. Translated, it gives CSVEDRGDSYGYTF.

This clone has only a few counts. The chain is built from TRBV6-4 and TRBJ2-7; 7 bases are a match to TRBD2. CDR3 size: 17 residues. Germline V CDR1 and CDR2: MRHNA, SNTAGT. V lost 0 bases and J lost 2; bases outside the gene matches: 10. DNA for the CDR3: TGTGCCAGCAGTGACTCGAGGAATCGGGGGGACCCCTACGAGCAGTACTTC. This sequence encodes CASSDSRNRGDPYEQYF.

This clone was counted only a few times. The CDR3 DNA is TGTGCCAGTGGAGAGGACAGGCAAAATTCACCCCTCCACTTT. This codes for CASGEDRQNSPLHF. This rearrangement joins TRBV19 to TRBJ1-6; 7 bases agree with TRBD1. This CDR3 spans 14 amino acids. Trimming cost V 8 bases and J 7 bases; bases outside gene matches: 8. Per the germline V gene, CDR1 is LNHDA and CDR2 is SQIVND (reference sequence).

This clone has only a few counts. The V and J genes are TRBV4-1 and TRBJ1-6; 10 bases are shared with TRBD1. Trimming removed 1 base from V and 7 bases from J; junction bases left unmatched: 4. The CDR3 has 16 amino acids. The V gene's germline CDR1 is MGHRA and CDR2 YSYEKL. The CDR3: CASSQGLTGGNSPLHF. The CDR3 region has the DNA TGCGCCAGCAGCCAAGGACTGACAGGGGGCAATTCACCCCTCCACTTT.

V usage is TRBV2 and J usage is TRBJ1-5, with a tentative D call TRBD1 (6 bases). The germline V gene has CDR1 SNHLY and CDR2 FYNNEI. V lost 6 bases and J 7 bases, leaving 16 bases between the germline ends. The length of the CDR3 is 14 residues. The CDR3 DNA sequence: TGTGCCAGCAGCTTACAGGGAAAAGAACAGCCCCAGCATTTT. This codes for CASSLQGKEQPQHF.

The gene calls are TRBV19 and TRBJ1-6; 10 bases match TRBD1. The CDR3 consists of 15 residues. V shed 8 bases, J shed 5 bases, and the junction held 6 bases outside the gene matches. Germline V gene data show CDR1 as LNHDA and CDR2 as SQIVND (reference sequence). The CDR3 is CASSGTGEDNSPLHF. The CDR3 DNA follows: TGTGCCAGTTCCGGGACAGGGGAAGATAATTCACCCCTCCACTTT.

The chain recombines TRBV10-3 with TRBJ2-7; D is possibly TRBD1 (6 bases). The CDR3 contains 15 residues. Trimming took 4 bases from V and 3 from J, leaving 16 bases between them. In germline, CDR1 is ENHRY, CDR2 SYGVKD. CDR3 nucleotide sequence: TGTGCCATCAGTGTCACCGGGACAAATCTCTACGAGCAGTACTTC. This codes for CAISVTGTNLYEQYF.

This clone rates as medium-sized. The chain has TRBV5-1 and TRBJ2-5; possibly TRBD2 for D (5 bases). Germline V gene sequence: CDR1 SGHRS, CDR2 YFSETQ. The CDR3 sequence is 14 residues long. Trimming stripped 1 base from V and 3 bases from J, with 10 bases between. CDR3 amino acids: CASSLWAGEETQYF. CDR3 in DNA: TGCGCCAGCAGCTTGTGGGCCGGGGAAGAGACCCAGTACTTC.

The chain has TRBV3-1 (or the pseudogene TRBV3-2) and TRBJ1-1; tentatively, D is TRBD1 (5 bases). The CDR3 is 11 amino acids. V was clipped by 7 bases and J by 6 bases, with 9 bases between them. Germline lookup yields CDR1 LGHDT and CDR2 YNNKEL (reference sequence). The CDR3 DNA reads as TGTGCCAGCACGGGGGGGGCTGAAGCTTTCTTT. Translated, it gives CASTGGAEAFF.

The CDR3 spells CASSRFGGPNQPQHF. CDR3 DNA sequence: TGTGCCAGCAGCCGTTTCGGTGGGCCGAATCAGCCCCAGCATTTT. V gene TRBV5-8 combines with J gene TRBJ1-5; no clear D gene. V lost 4 bases and J lost 4, with 15 bases in between. The CDR3 covers 15 residues. Germline V gene sequence: CDR1 SGHTS, CDR2 YDEGEE. Complete variable domain (other parts from reference TRBV5-8 and TRBJ1-5): EAGVTQSPTHLIKTRGQQATLRCSPISGHTSVYWYQQALGLGLQFLLWYDEGEERNRGNFPPRFSGRQFPNYSSELNVNALELEDSALYLCASSRFGGPNQPQHFGDGTRLSIL.

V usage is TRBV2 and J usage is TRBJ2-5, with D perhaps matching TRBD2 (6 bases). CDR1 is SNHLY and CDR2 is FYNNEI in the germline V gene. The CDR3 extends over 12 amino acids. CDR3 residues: CAAGLRRETQYF. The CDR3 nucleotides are TGTGCTGCGGGACTGAGGCGGGAGACCCAGTACTTC.